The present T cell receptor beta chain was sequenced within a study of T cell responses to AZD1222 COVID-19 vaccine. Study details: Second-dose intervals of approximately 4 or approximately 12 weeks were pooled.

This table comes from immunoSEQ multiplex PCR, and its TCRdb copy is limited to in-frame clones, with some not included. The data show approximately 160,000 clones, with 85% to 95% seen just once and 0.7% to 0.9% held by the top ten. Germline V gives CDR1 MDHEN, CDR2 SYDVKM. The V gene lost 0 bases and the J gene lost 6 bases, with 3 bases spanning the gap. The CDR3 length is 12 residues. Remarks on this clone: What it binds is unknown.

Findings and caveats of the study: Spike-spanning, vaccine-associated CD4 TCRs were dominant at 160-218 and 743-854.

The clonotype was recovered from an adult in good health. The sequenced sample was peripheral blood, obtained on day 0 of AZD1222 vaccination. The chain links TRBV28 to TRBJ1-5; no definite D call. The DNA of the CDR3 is TGTGCCAGCAGTTTATGGGCTCAGCCCCAGCATTTT. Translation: CASSLWAQPQHF. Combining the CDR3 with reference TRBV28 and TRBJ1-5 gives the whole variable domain DVKVTQSSRYLVKRTGEKVFLECVQDMDHENMFWYRQDPGLGLRLIYFSYDVKMKEKGDIPEGYSVSREKKERFSLILESASTNQTSMYLCASSLWAQPQHFGDGTRLSIL.